The source of this T cell receptor beta chain is a study of T cell responses to AZD1222 COVID-19 vaccine. General study findings and limits: Unmutated regions of variants are reportedly targeted by nearly half of spike-specific TCRs.

Comments on this clone: As yet, its antigen is unknown.

Data came from immunoSEQ multiplex PCR; TCRdb stores just in-frame clones and leaves some out. Of roughly 140,000 clones listed, approximately 89% are singletons. V trimming: 5 bases; J trimming: 4 bases; junction bases outside the gene matches: 6. Germline V gene sequence: CDR1 MDHEN, CDR2 SYDVKM. The CDR3 contains 14 residues. The sequence came from an adult in good health. This rearrangement joins TRBV28 to TRBJ2-5, with 8 bases matching TRBD1. The sample in question was peripheral blood, obtained on day 0 of AZD1222 vaccination. CDR3 DNA sequence: TGTGCCAGCAGTCGGGGACAGGACAGAGAGACCCAGTACTTC. Residues: CASSRGQDRETQYF.